This TCR beta chain derives from a study of CXCR3-negative and CXCR3-positive naive CD8 T cells. Per germline, CDR1 SNHLY and CDR2 FYNNEI. The CDR3 totals 14 residues. Concerning this clonotype: The antigen is not known.

5' RACE that incorporated UMI labels was used to prepare the TRB cDNA libraries. TCRdb processed the 5' RACE reads again and assigns one entry to each CDR3 protein, with no DNA. The listing records 130,000 or so distinct CDR3 sequences. Naivety in CD8+ T cells corresponded to a CD45RO-CCR7+CD27+CD95- phenotype. Study-level points and caveats: Greater hydrophobicity was found in TRB CDR3s of CXCR3-positive naive cells than of CXCR3-negative naive cells. TRBV-TRBJ usage was alike in naive CXCR3-negative and CXCR3-positive cells but differed in memory cells.

This sequence was found in a human donor in good health. Some clones in this sample may be carry-over from other donors' samples. The V and J genes are TRBV2 and TRBJ2-7. What was sequenced was naive CXCR3- CD8+ T cells from blood. Specified subset: CD45RO-CCR7+CD27+CD95- naive CD8+ T cells lacking CXCR3 (TNR3-). The chain's CDR3 is CASRRSESSYEQYF.